Reported below is one T cell receptor (beta chain). The sample originates from a study of shared clonotypes between healthy human individuals. On the study more broadly: With ages of 18 to 49, the donors were a couple of women and a few men. CD8 memory received one plate per donor, CD8 naive two, CD4 memory three and CD4 naive three.

At the deep level, the assay was run. Some 27,000 T cell genomes, or roughly 180 ng DNA, went into the sorted-subset replicate PCRs. Clones were sequenced by immunoSEQ multiplex PCR, and TCRdb holds only the in-frame ones, with some missing. The sample includes some 2,500,000 clones, 80% to 95% seen only once; the top ten take around 0.37%. Germline values: CDR1 MGHDK, CDR2 SYGVNS. V was pared by 4 bases and J by 10 bases, with 17 bases between. This CDR3 is 15 amino acids long. The receptor's source is a man between 18 and 29 years old in good health. Some clones in this sample may be carry-over from other donors' samples. The V and J genes are TRBV25-1 and TRBJ1-6; D possibly corresponds to TRBD1 (5 bases). The source material was naive CD4+ T cells from PBMCs. Described subset: CD45RA+ positively selected. The CDR3, as DNA: TGTGCCAGCAGTGGATGGGGGGGAACGCGCTCACCCCTCCACTTT. This translates into CASSGWGGTRSPLHF.